This T cell receptor beta chain is from a study of blood T cell repertoires in COVID-19 (dated by TCRdb to about 2020). Regarding the study in general: Samples from collaborators originated in the United States, Italy and Spain and spanned both the acute and convalescent phases of COVID-19. The samples were drawn from the first 160 participants of the ongoing ImmuneRACE study and from 1,254 subjects provided by 6 global collaborators. The dataset comprised deeply sampled blood TCRbeta repertoires from subjects exposed to, actively infected with, or recovered from COVID-19. The prospective study material was composed of cDNA or gDNA derived from T cells, B-cell-depleted T cells, or PBMCs. A de-identified subject ID, COVID-19 status, age in years and sex were almost always included in the sample metadata. Where HLA class I and class II types were available, the types were taken from metadata supplied by the sample provider, not from assay-based typing. The repertoires were made available in a free public database intended to serve as a resource for research on the immune response to SARS-CoV-2.

TCRbeta CDR3 regions were amplified from genomic DNA by means of the immunoSEQ Assay, a bias-controlled multiplex PCR. Per the source publication's procedure: The number of nucleated cells in each sample was estimated by amplification of reference gene primers within the assay. To quantify the absolute abundance of each unique TCRbeta CDR3 rearrangement, sequence reads were collapsed and filtered. For each sample, productive Simpson clonality was calculated as the square root of Simpson's diversity index across productive rearrangements. The immuneACCESS repertoire file appears here via TCRdb, limited to in-frame rearrangements. These files lack a portion of the clones; in checked studies, under half of the deficit traces to unresolved V genes, and the cause of the others is not known. The DNA was the basis for D and trimming; V, J and clone size are from that table. The sample table lists tens of thousands of clones, approximately 85% of them with a count of one. About 13% of the sample goes to the ten largest clones.

The CDR3 runs 13 amino acids, cysteine and phenylalanine included. The CDR3 DNA has 39 bases and is translated from base 1. V was cut back by 3 bases and J by 1 base, leaving a gap of 8 bases between them. Looking up the germline V gene (reference sequence) yields CDR1 GTSNPN and CDR2 SVGIG. In this sample, this clone turned up a few times. Its antigen is unknown. No much larger clone exists at a distance of one base, and base qualities are not known. Whole blood was collected in K2EDTA tubes by collaborating institutions according to the institutions' own protocols. For TCRbeta analysis, collaborators shipped samples in one of three forms: frozen whole blood, isolated PBMCs, or DNA extracted from either of those sample types. The investigation overall reported the following: The quantity of clinical and demographic metadata differed by source and by participant and was supplied without curation.

This clonotype was sampled from a human donor in a cohort sampled during active COVID-19. The chain joins TRBV30 to TRBJ2-3; TRBD2 could be the D gene, as 7 bases match. Sequenced: peripheral blood. The CDR3 region: CAWSGGRTDTQYF. At the DNA level, the sequence is TGTGCCTGGAGCGGGGGGCGCACAGATACGCAGTATTTT.